Given below is one TCR beta chain in context. The sample is drawn from a study of CD8 T cells in Susac syndrome. Across the whole study: When their blood was taken, the Susac syndrome patients had either not yet had any therapy, were taking corticosteroids, or were taking intravenous immunoglobulin alone.

The germline V gene has CDR1 SQVTM and CDR2 ANQGSEA. Trimming took 4 bases from V and 0 from J; bases not matched to a gene: 6. The CDR3 covers 15 residues. Random hexamers were used to reverse transcribe the RNA input (roughly 0.5 to 1 ug). The TCR beta CDR3 was amplified by immunoSEQ multiplex PCR across 54 Vbeta, 13 Jbeta. TCRdb re-called the immunoSEQ multiplex PCR reads with MiXCR, one entry per CDR3 protein. The sample yields 240,000 or so distinct CDR3 sequences, roughly 95% seen once. The chain employs TRBV29-1 and TRBJ1-1; 9 positions agree with TRBD1. Sequencing used CD4+ T cells from PBMCs. This receptor was obtained from a human donor with Susac syndrome. The CDR3 DNA is TGCAGCGTTGGGGGGACAGGGCTAATGAACACTGAAGCTTTCTTT. It codes for CSVGGTGLMNTEAFF.